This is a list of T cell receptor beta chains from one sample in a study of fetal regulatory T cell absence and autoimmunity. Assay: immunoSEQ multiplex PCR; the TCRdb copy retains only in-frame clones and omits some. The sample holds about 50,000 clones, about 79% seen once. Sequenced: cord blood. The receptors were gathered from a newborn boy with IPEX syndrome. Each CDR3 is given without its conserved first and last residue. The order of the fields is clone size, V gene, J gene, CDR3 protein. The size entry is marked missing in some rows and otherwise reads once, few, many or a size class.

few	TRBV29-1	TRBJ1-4	SVGTANEKLF
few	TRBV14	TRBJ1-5	ASSQDLGQPQH
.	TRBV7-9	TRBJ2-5	ASSLRRAAIQETQY
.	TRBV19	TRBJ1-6	ASSIGQLSNNSPLH
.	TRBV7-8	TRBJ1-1	ASSLSLNTEAF
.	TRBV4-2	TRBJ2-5	ASSQSRGRTETQY
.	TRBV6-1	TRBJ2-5	ASSGLAGGGETQY
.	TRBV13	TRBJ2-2	ASSLGAGGTGELF
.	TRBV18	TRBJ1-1	ASSLGNTEAF
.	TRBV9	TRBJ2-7	ASSHGTSGYEQY
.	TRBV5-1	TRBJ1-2	ASSLAVWDRGQGYT
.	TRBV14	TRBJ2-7	ASSHRKQGTPGYEQY
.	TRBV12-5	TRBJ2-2	ASGKRLAGFTGELF
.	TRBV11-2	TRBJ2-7	ASSSGTGTYEQY
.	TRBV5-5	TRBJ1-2	ASSFQRAASPNYGYT
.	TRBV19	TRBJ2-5	ASSRIAGDQETQY
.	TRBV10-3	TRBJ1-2	AISEGVTGNYGYT
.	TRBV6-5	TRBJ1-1	ASSYSRRNTEAF
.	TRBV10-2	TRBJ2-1	ASNGLAESYNEQF
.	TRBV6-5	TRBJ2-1	ASSGSGNEQF
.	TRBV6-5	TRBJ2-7	ASSRGQGEQY
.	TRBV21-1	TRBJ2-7	ASSKVTGSSYEQY
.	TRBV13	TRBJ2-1	ASSPGLGIGNEQF
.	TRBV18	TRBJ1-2	ASSPGMEGYT
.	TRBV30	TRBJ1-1	AWSVLNTEAF
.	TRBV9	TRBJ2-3	ASSVDLAGVTDTQY
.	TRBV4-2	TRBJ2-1	ASSRLAGGYNEQF
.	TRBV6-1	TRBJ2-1	ASSDGTDSYNEQF
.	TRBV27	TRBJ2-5	ASSLTRQETQY
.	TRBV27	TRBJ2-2	ASSLQGNTGELF
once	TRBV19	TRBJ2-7	ASRGGNPYEQY
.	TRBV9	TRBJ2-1	ASSVDPPSGRHNEQF
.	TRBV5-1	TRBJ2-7	ASSPRTGSYEQY
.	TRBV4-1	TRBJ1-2	ASSPPTLTRYGYT
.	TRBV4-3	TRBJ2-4	ASSQVRGAAKNIQY
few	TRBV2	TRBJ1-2	ASSDRLYGYT
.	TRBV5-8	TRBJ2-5	ASSSRTGEETQY
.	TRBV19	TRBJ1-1	ASTQLQGYTEAF